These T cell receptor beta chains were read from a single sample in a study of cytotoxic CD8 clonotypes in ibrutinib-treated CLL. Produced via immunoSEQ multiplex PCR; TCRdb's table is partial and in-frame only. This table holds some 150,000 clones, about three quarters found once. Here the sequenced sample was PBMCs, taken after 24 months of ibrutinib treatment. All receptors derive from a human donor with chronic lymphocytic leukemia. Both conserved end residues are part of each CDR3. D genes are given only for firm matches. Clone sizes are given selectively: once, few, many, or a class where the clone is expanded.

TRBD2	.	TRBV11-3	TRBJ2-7	CASSPGTSESSYEQYF	TGTGCCAGCAGCCCGGGGACTAGCGAAAGCTCCTACGAGCAGTACTTC
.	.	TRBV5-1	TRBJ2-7	CASSLNRPTEQYF	TGCGCCAGCAGCTTGAATCGGCCCACCGAGCAGTACTTC
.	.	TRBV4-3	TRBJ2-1	CASSPAGRGRDEQFF	TGCGCCAGCAGCCCAGCGGGTAGGGGCCGGGATGAGCAGTTCTTC
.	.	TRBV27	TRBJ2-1	CASSWGPYNEQFF	TGTGCCAGCAGTTGGGGACCCTACAATGAGCAGTTCTTC
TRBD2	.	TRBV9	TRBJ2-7	CASSGGLADYEQYF	TGTGCCAGCAGCGGGGGACTAGCGGATTACGAGCAGTACTTC
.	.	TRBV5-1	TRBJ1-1	CASSPRRKNTEAFF	TGCGCCAGCAGCCCCCGGAGGAAGAACACTGAAGCTTTCTTT
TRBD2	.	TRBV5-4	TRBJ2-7	CASSLGGGSYEQYF	TGTGCCAGCAGCCTCGGCGGGGGCTCCTACGAGCAGTACTTC
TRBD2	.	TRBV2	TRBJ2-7	CASTRAPGTSASYEQYF	TGTGCCAGCACCCGAGCTCCCGGGACTAGCGCCTCCTACGAGCAGTACTTC
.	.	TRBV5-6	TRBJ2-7	CASTTIVGPRGEQYF	TGTGCCAGCACCACCATCGTGGGGCCGCGCGGGGAGCAGTACTTC
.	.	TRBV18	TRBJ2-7	CASSPGEQSSYEQYF	TGTGCCAGCTCACCAGGCGAGCAGAGCTCCTACGAGCAGTACTTC
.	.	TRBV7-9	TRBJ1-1	CASSLAGRNTEAFF	TGTGCCAGCAGCTTAGCGGGGAGGAACACTGAAGCTTTCTTT
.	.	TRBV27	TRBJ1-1	CASSLSGWGGAFF	TGTGCCAGCAGTTTATCAGGTTGGGGAGGAGCTTTCTTT
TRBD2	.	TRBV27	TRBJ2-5	CASGWDYAGETQYF	TGTGCCAGCGGGTGGGACTACGCCGGGGAGACCCAGTACTTC
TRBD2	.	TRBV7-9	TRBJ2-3	CASSPGTSGAQYF	TGTGCCAGCAGCCCGGGGACTAGCGGTGCGCAGTATTTT
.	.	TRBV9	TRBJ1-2	CASSLSPIQGTGGYTF	TGTGCCAGCAGCCTCAGCCCGATACAGGGAACGGGTGGCTACACCTTC
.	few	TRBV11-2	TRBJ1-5	CASSSQGDQPQHF	TGTGCCAGCAGCTCTCAGGGTGATCAGCCCCAGCATTTT
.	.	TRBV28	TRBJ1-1	CASKRYTEAFF	TGTGCCAGCAAGAGGTACACTGAAGCTTTCTTT
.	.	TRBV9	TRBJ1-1	CASSVGFGQTEAFF	TGTGCCAGCAGCGTAGGGTTTGGGCAGACTGAAGCTTTCTTT
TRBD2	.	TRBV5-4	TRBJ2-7	CASSSGTRYEQYF	TGTGCCAGCAGCTCCGGGACTAGGTACGAGCAGTACTTC
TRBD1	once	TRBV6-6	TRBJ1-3	CASSPGQEAGNTIYF	TGTGCCAGCAGCCCAGGACAGGAGGCTGGAAACACCATATATTTT
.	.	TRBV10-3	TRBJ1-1	CAISEAAGEGTEAFF	TGTGCCATCAGTGAGGCCGCAGGGGAGGGGACTGAAGCTTTCTTT
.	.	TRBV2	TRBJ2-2	CASTNTGELFF	TGTGCCAGTACGAACACCGGGGAGCTGTTTTTT
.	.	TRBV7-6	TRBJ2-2	CASSLVETAGELFF	TGTGCCAGCAGCTTAGTGGAGACTGCAGGGGAGCTGTTTTTT
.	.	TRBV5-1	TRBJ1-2	CASSSQGPSPGYTF	TGCGCCAGCAGCTCCCAGGGGCCTTCCCCTGGCTACACCTTC
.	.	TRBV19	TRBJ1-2	CASSSRGNYGYTF	TGTGCCAGTAGTAGTCGGGGCAACTATGGCTACACCTTC
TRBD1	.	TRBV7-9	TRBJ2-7	CASGSRTGESYEQYF	TGTGCCAGCGGAAGCCGGACAGGGGAATCCTACGAGCAGTACTTC
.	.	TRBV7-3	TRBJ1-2	CASSLTAGLHSSGYTF	TGTGCCAGCAGCTTAACGGCCGGGCTCCATTCCTCTGGCTACACCTTC
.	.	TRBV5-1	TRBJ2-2	CASSPNLNTGELFF	TGCGCCAGCAGCCCCAACCTGAACACCGGGGAGCTGTTTTTT
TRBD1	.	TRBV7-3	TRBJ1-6	CASSPTGGNSPLHF	TGTGCCAGCAGCCCGACAGGGGGAAATTCACCCCTCCACTTT
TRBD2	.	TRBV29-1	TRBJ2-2	CSAQTSGSPGELFF	TGCAGCGCCCAGACTAGCGGGAGTCCTGGGGAGCTGTTTTTT
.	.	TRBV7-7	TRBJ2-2	CGTGTFSGELFF	TGTGGCACCGGGACCTTTTCCGGGGAGCTGTTTTTT
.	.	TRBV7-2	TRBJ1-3	CASSLERSGNTIYF	TGTGCCAGCAGCTTAGAGCGCTCTGGAAACACCATATATTTT
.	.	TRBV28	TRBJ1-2	CASSPTGLGYGYTF	TGTGCCAGCAGTCCTACCGGATTGGGGTATGGCTACACCTTC
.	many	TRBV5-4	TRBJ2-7	CASSWDSTEQYF	TGTGCCAGCAGCTGGGACTCCACCGAGCAGTACTTC
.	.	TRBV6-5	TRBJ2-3	CASSYGAGDTQYF	TGTGCCAGCAGTTACGGGGCGGGGGATACGCAGTATTTT
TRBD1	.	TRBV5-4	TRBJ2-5	CASSYGTGVGETQYF	TGTGCCAGCAGCTACGGGACAGGGGTTGGGGAGACCCAGTACTTC
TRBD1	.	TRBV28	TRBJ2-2	CASSPGTVNTGELFF	TGTGCCAGCAGCCCCGGGACAGTGAACACCGGGGAGCTGTTTTTT
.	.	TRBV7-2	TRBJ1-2	CASSLGPDKPGGYTF	TGTGCCAGCAGCTTAGGGCCAGACAAACCGGGGGGCTACACCTTC
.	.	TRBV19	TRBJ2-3	CASTRVFGDTQYF	TGTGCCAGTACCAGGGTTTTTGGAGATACGCAGTATTTT
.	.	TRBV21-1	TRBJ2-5	CASSFPAGARGETQYF	TGTGCCAGCAGCTTCCCGGCGGGGGCCCGGGGGGAGACCCAGTACTTC
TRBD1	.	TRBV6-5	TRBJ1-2	CASSPTDRGGYTF	TGTGCCAGCAGTCCCACGGACAGGGGCGGCTACACCTTC
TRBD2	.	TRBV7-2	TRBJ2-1	CASSLGGGLAKGYNEQFF	TGTGCCAGCAGCTTAGGTGGGGGACTAGCGAAGGGTTACAATGAGCAGTTCTTC
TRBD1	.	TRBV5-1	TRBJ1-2	CASSPPTGGYGYTF	TGCGCCAGCAGCCCTCCGACAGGGGGCTATGGCTACACCTTC
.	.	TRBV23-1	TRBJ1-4	CASSGEKLFF	TGCGCCAGCAGTGGGGAAAAACTGTTTTTT
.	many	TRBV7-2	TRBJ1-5	CASSAGQSGGNQPQHF	TGTGCCAGCAGCGCAGGACAGTCCGGCGGCAATCAGCCCCAGCATTTT